This TCR beta chain derives from a study of T cells after yellow fever vaccination. The overall study: Those fractions that held only low numbers of cells were prepared using the SMART-Seq v4 Ultra Low Input RNA kit.

Study findings and constraints: Weaker overall, the secondary response nonetheless peaked faster (day 5 versus 15).

Each CDR3 protein is one row after TCRdb ran MiXCR on the 5' RACE reads. The table lists around 110,000 distinct CDR3 sequences, more than 7.5% of them singletons. CDR1 and CDR2 from the germline V gene are SGHTA and FQGNSA. The J segment lost 0 bases and the V segment lost 6 bases, leaving 8 bases of the junction unmatched. CDR3 length: 16 residues. This clonotype was observed many times. What it binds is unknown. V gene TRBV7-2 combines with J gene TRBJ2-3, with 8 bases that match TRBD2. This receptor was obtained from a man aged 25 to 45 who received the YFV17D yellow fever vaccine. The material was CD8+ T cells sorted from PBMCs, obtained 45 days after the yellow fever booster vaccination. This CDR3 reads CASSLPGGRSTDTQYF. The CDR3, as DNA: TGTGCCAGCAGTCTCCCGGGAGGGCGTAGCACAGATACGCAGTATTTT.